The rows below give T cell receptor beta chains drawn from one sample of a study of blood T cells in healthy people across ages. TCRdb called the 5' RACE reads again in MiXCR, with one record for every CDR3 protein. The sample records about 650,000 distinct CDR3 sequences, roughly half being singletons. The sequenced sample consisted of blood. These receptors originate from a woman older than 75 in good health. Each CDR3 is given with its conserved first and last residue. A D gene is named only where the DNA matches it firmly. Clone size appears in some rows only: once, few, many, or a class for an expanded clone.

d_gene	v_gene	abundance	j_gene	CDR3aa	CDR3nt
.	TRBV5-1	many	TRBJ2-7	CASNRGQGTSYEQYF	TGCGCCAGCAATCGAGGGCAGGGGACCTCCTACGAGCAGTACTTC
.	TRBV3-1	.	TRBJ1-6	CASKTSTSPPHF	TGTGCCAGCAAAACATCAACCTCACCCCCCCACTTT
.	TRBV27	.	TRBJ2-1	CASSPSDASYNEQFF	TGTGCCAGCAGTCCCTCGGACGCTTCCTACAATGAGCAGTTCTTC
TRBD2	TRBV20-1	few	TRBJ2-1	CSGRGTSGYNEQFF	TGCAGTGGCCGGGGGACTAGCGGTTACAATGAGCAGTTCTTC
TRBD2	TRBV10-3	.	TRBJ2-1	CASKGGTSGRALQETQFF	TGTGCCAGCAAGGGGGGGACTAGCGGGAGGGCCCTTCAAGAGACCCAGTTCTTC
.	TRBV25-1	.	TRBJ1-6	CASKTPNSALHF	TGTGCCAGCAAGACTCCAAATTCAGCCCTCCACTTT
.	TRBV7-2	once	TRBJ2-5	CASSLNLGTQQETQYF	TGTGCCAGCAGCTTAAACCTCGGGACACAACAAGAGACCCAGTACTTC
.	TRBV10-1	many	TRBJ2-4	CASSESRASAKNIQYF	TGCGCCAGCAGTGAGTCACGAGCTTCGGCCAAAAACATTCAGTACTTC
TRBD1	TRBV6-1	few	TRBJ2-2	CASRAGTVNTGELFF	TGTGCCAGCAGAGCCGGGACAGTTAACACCGGGGAGCTGTTTTTT
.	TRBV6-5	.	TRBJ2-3	CASSPGERSTDTQYF	TGTGCCAGCAGCCCGGGGGAGCGAAGCACAGATACGCAGTATTTT
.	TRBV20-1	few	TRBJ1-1	CSARDWRDEAFF	TGCAGTGCTAGAGATTGGAGGGATGAAGCTTTCTTT
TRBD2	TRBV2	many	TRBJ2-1	CASSEVGLAGYNEQFF	TGTGCCAGCAGTGAGGTGGGGCTAGCGGGGTACAATGAGCAGTTCTTC
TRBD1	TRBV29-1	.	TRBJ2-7	CSALIRDRGGSYEQYF	TGCAGCGCTCTCATTCGGGACAGGGGGGGGTCCTACGAGCAGTACTTC
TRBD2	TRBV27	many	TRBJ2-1	CASSSGGNSFYNEQFF	TGTGCCAGCAGTTCCGGGGGGAATTCATTCTACAATGAGCAGTTCTTC
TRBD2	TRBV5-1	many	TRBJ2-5	CASSAVLAGGQETQYF	TGCGCCAGCAGCGCCGTACTAGCGGGAGGACAAGAGACCCAGTACTTC
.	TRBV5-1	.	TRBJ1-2	CASSLDVEGYGYTF	TGCGCCAGCAGCTTGGACGTGGAGGGATATGGCTACACCTTC
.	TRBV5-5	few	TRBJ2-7	CASSVLGGSNEQYF	TGTGCCAGCAGCGTGCTCGGGGGTTCGAACGAGCAGTACTTC
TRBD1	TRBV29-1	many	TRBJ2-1	CSARDRDYNEQFF	TGCAGCGCTCGGGACAGGGACTACAATGAGCAGTTCTTC
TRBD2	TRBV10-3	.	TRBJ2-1	CAISPVGYLAGGVNEQFF	TGTGCCATCAGTCCTGTTGGGTACTTAGCGGGAGGAGTAAATGAGCAGTTCTTC
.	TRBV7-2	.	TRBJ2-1	CASRPLLGSSYNERFF	TGTGCCAGCAGACCGCTCTTGGGGAGTTCCTACAATGAGCGGTTCTTC
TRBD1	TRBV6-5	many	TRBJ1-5	CASSMTGVGQPQHF	TGTGCCAGCAGTATGACAGGGGTGGGCCAGCCCCAGCATTTT
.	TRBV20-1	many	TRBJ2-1	CSARDRGTDYNEQFF	TGCAGTGCTAGAGATCGGGGGACGGACTACAATGAGCAGTTCTTC
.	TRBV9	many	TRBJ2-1	CASSVGSGSSYNEQFF	TGTGCCAGCAGCGTAGGTTCCGGGAGCTCCTACAATGAGCAGTTCTTC
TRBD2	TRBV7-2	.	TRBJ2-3	CTSSPPAGGAGDTQYF	TGTACCAGCAGCCCACCCGCGGGGGGGGCCGGAGATACGCAGTATTTT
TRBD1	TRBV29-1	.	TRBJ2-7	CSATPTGGYEQYF	TGCAGCGCCACACCGACAGGGGGCTACGAGCAGTACTTC
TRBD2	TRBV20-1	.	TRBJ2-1	CSASGVAGIHEQFF	TGCAGTGCTAGTGGGGTAGCGGGGATACATGAGCAGTTCTTC
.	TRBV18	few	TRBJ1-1	CASSPQRGNTEAFF	TGTGCCAGCTCCCCTCAAAGGGGGAACACTGAAGCTTTCTTT
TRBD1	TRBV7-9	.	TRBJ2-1	CASSLLRTGAGEQFF	TGTGCCAGCAGCTTACTACGCACAGGGGCGGGTGAGCAGTTCTTC
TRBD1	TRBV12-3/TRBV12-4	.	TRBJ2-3	CASRATGPADTQYF	TGTGCCAGCAGAGCGACAGGGCCAGCAGATACGCAGTATTTT
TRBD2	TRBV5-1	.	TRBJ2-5	CASQVTSGTGREQYF	TGCGCCAGCCAAGTGACTAGCGGGACGGGAAGGGAGCAGTACTTC
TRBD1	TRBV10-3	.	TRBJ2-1	CAISEPGQPYNEQFF	TGTGCCATCAGTGAGCCGGGACAGCCGTACAATGAGCAGTTCTTC
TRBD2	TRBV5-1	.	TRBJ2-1	CASSLASGSNEQLF	TGCGCCAGCAGCTTGGCTAGCGGGAGTAATGAGCAGCTCTTC
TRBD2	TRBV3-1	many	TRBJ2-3	CASSQDPWRGSTDTQYF	TGTGCCAGCAGCCAAGATCCATGGCGGGGGAGCACAGATACGCAGTATTTT
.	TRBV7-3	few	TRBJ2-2	CASSQQGISGELFF	TGTGCCAGCAGCCAACAGGGAATATCTGGGGAGCTGTTTTTT
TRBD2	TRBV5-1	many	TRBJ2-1	CASSYGTSGGNEQFF	TGCGCCAGCAGCTACGGGACTAGCGGGGGCAATGAGCAGTTCTTC
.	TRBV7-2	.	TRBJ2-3	CTSSLSDTQYF	TGTACCAGCAGCTTATCTGATACGCAGTATTTT
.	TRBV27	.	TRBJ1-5	CASSSRAPQPQHF	TGTGCCAGCAGTTCCCGGGCACCTCAGCCCCAGCATTTT
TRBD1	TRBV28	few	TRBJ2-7	CASKGTGSREQYF	TGTGCCAGCAAGGGGACAGGGAGCCGCGAGCAGTACTTC
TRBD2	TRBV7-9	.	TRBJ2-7	CTSSLAGGSYEQYF	TGTACCAGCAGCTTAGCGGGTGGATCCTACGAGCAGTACTTC
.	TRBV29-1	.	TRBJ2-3	CSVEAGGDTQYF	TGCAGCGTTGAAGCAGGAGGAGATACGCAGTATTTT
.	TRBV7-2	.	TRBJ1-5	CASSSSGAQPQHF	TGTGCCAGCAGCTCATCAGGGGCTCAGCCCCAGCATTTT
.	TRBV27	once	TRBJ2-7	CASRVFPPGLRSSYEQYF	TGTGCCAGCAGAGTTTTCCCCCCGGGGCTTAGGAGCTCCTACGAGCAGTACTTC
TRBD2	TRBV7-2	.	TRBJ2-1	CASSLAPGASGYNEQFF	TGTGCCAGCAGCTTAGCGCCCGGGGCTAGCGGGTACAATGAGCAGTTCTTC